This T cell receptor beta chain was sequenced in a study of blood T cell repertoires in COVID-19 (TCRdb year 2020). Describing the broader study: Samples covering the acute and convalescent phases of COVID-19 were provided by collaborators in the United States, Italy and Spain. Deeply sampled blood TCRbeta repertoires from subjects exposed to, actively infected with, or recovered from COVID-19 were included in the dataset. The samples were drawn from the first 160 participants of the ongoing ImmuneRACE study and from 1,254 subjects provided by 6 global collaborators. The prospective study material was composed of cDNA or gDNA derived from T cells, B-cell-depleted T cells, or PBMCs. The repertoires were released in a freely available public database meant as a resource for research on the immune response to SARS-CoV-2. Nearly every sample came with metadata listing a de-identified subject ID, COVID-19 status, age in years and sex. HLA class I and class II types, where available, came from metadata supplied by the sample provider rather than from assay-based typing.

TCRbeta CDR3 regions were amplified from genomic DNA by means of the immunoSEQ Assay, a bias-controlled multiplex PCR. The original pipeline was this. The number of nucleated cells in each sample was estimated from the amplification of reference gene primers within the assay. To quantify the absolute abundance of each unique TCRbeta CDR3 rearrangement, sequence reads were collapsed and filtered. For each sample, productive Simpson clonality was calculated by taking the square root of Simpson's diversity index across productive rearrangements. TCRdb obtained this table from immuneACCESS and retained in-frame rearrangements with V and J assigned. These tables miss some clones; where compared with another copy, unresolved V genes account for less than half of the shortfall, and the remainder is unexplained. V and J calls and clone size are those listed in that table; D and trimming were worked out from the DNA. This sample holds approximately 210,000 clones; around four fifths were observed only once. The top ten clonotypes cover under 0.95% of the sample.

At one collaborating source in Seattle, patients were enrolled during active infection and were followed longitudinally through the course of disease. The collaborating institutions used their own protocols to collect whole blood in K2EDTA tubes. Collaborator samples were shipped for TCRbeta analysis as frozen whole blood, isolated PBMCs, or DNA extracted from either sample type. Sequences MNHNS (CDR1) and SASEGT (CDR2) are obtained from the germline V gene. Trimming takes 4 bases off V and 0 bases off J; junction bases not matched to a gene: 7. From the cysteine through the phenylalanine, the CDR3 covers 17 amino acids. Here the CDR3 DNA is all that survives: 51 bases in frame from base 1. Of note for this clone: Its antigen remains undetermined. No qualities accompany the bases; no much larger clone lies one base away.

Findings and caveats that apply to the study as a whole: Clinical and demographic metadata were provided uncurated, with the amount varying by source and participant.

The receptor comes from a man between 60 and 75 years old with COVID-19, enrolled during active disease. Input material: peripheral blood. The rearrangement joined TRBV6-1 to TRBJ1-5; 9 of the junction bases match TRBD1. The CDR3 protein: CASSGGTGTYSNQPQHF. The DNA reads TGTGCCAGCAGTGGAGGGACAGGGACTTATAGCAATCAGCCCCAGCATTTT.